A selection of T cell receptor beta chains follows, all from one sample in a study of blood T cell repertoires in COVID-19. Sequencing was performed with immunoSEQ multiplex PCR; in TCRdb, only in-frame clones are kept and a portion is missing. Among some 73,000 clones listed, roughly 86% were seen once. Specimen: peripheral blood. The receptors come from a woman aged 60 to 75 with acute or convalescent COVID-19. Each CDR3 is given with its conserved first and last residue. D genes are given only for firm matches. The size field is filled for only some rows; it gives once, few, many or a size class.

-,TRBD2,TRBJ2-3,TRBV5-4,CASSRAGGAADTQYF,TGTGCCAGCAGCAGAGCCGGGGGGGCCGCAGATACGCAGTATTTT
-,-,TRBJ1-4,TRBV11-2,CASSLDRVEGIEKLFF,TGTGCCAGCAGCTTAGATCGGGTCGAAGGAATTGAAAAACTGTTTTTT
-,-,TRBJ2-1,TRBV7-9,CASSAGMAGASRSYNEQFF,TGTGCCAGCAGCGCCGGTATGGCGGGGGCCTCAAGATCCTACAATGAGCAGTTCTTC
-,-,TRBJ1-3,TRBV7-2,CASSLARRQGTAGNTIYF,TGTGCCAGCAGCTTAGCACGTCGTCAGGGTACAGCTGGAAACACCATATATTTT
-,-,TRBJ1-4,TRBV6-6,CASSYSIAPTNEKLFF,TGTGCCAGCAGTTACTCTATAGCCCCAACTAATGAAAAACTGTTTTTT
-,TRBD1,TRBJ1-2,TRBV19,CASSPRQGASYGYTF,TGTGCCAGTAGTCCCCGTCAGGGGGCCAGCTATGGCTACACCTTC
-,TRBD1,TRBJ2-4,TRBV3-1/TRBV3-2,CASSPTGQTNIQYF,TGTGCCAGCAGTCCCACGGGACAGACAAACATTCAGTACTTC
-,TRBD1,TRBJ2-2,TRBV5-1,CASSLEGDSTLAGELFF,TGCGCCAGCAGCTTGGAAGGGGACAGTACATTGGCCGGGGAGCTGTTTTTT
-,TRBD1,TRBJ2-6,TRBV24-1,CATFDRAGANVLTF,TGTGCCACATTTGACAGGGCTGGGGCCAACGTCCTGACTTTC
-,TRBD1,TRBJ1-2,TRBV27,CASRRNRDSHGYTF,TGTGCCAGCAGGCGAAACCGGGACAGTCATGGCTACACCTTC
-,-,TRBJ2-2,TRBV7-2,CASSLVSNTGELFF,TGTGCCAGCAGCTTAGTTAGCAACACCGGGGAGCTGTTTTTT
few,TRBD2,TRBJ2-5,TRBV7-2,CASSLGLAGERRQETQYF,TGTGCCAGCAGCTTAGGACTAGCGGGGGAGCGGCGGCAAGAGACCCAGTACTTC
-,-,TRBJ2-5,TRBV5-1,CASSLNGGAWETQYF,TGCGCCAGCAGCTTGAACGGGGGAGCTTGGGAGACCCAGTACTTC
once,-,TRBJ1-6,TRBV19,CASTLGGAGNSPLHF,TGTGCCAGTACCTTAGGAGGCGCGGGGAATTCACCCCTCCACTTT
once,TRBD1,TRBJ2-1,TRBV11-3,CASSFRDRPYNEQFF,TGTGCCAGCAGCTTCCGGGACAGGCCATACAATGAGCAGTTCTTC
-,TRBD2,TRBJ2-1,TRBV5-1,CASRPTGLAGDIEQFF,TGCGCCAGCAGACCAACGGGACTAGCGGGGGATATTGAGCAGTTCTTC
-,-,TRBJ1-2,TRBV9,CASSVEAGNYGYTF,TGTGCCAGCAGCGTAGAGGCAGGGAACTATGGCTACACCTTC
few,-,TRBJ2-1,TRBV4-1,CASSQDWAGFNEQFF,TGCGCCAGCAGCCAAGATTGGGCAGGGTTCAATGAGCAGTTCTTC
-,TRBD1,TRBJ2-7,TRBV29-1,CSVAGDRRGYEQYF,TGCAGCGTTGCGGGGGACAGGCGGGGCTACGAGCAGTACTTC
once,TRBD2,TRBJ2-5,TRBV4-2,CASSHQLAGGQETQYF,TGTGCCAGCAGCCATCAACTAGCGGGGGGCCAAGAGACCCAGTACTTC
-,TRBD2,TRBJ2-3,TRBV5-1,CASSMPGLAADTQYF,TGCGCCAGCAGCATGCCGGGACTAGCAGCAGATACGCAGTATTTT
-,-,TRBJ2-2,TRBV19,CASTGRGGPSLRAGELFF,TGTGCCAGTACAGGGCGAGGGGGTCCCTCGCTCAGGGCCGGGGAGCTGTTTTTT
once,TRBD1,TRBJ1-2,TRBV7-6,CASSFIYRDRGTANYGYTF,TGTGCCAGCAGCTTTATTTACCGGGACAGGGGAACAGCTAACTATGGCTACACCTTC
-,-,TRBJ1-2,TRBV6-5,CASSYTGGAFYGYTF,TGTGCCAGCAGTTACACAGGAGGGGCCTTCTATGGCTACACCTTC
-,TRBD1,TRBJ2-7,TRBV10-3,CASAQGDEQYF,TGTGCCTCAGCACAGGGGGACGAGCAGTACTTC
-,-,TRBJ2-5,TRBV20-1,CSRQFQETQYF,TGCAGTCGTCAGTTCCAAGAGACCCAGTACTTC
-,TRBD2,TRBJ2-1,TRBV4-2,CASSPQGGTSGDEQFF,TGTGCCAGCAGCCCCCAAGGAGGGACTAGCGGCGATGAGCAGTTCTTC
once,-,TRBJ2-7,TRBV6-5,CASRETGRAYEQYF,TGTGCCAGCAGGGAGACAGGAAGAGCCTACGAGCAGTACTTC
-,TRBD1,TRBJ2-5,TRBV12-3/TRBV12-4,CAVGGGFQETQYF,TGTGCCGTAGGGGGCGGTTTCCAAGAGACCCAGTACTTC
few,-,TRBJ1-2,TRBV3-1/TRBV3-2,CASSRGEVYGYTF,TGTGCCAGCAGCCGGGGAGAGGTCTATGGCTACACCTTC
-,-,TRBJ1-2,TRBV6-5,CASSYSRSSYGYTF,TGTGCCAGCAGTTACAGTAGAAGCTCCTATGGCTACACCTTC
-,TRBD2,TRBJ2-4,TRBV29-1,CSAATSGGSGIQYF,TGCAGCGCTGCGACTAGCGGGGGGAGTGGCATTCAGTACTTC
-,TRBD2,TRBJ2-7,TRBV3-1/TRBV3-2,CASSPFAGGTYEQYF,TGTGCCAGCAGCCCCTTTGCGGGGGGAACCTACGAGCAGTACTTC
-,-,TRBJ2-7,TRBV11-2,CASSLGPGGQSYEQYF,TGTGCCAGCAGCTTGGGCCCCGGGGGGCAGTCCTACGAGCAGTACTTC
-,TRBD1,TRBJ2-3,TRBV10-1,CASSGRGTDTQYF,TGCGCCAGCAGCGGCAGGGGGACAGATACGCAGTATTTT
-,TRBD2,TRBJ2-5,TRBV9,CASSVGAGAETQYF,TGTGCCAGCAGCGTAGGAGCGGGGGCCGAGACCCAGTACTTC
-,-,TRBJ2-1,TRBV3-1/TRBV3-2,CASSQVGPSGEQFF,TGTGCCAGCAGCCAAGTAGGCCCCTCGGGTGAGCAGTTCTTC
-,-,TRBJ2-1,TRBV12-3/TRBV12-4,CASSLRQRKFF,TGTGCCAGCAGTTTAAGACAGCGAAAGTTCTTC
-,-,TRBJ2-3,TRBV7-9,CASSSQGPGTDTQYF,TGTGCCAGCAGTTCGCAGGGGCCGGGCACAGATACGCAGTATTTT
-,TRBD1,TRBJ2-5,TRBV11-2,CASTRDRGQETQYF,TGTGCCAGCACCCGGGACAGGGGGCAAGAGACCCAGTACTTC
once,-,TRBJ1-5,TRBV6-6,CASSLTGNQPQHF,TGTGCCAGCAGTCTGACAGGCAATCAGCCCCAGCATTTT
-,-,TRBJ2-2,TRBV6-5,CAGGQMNTGELFF,TGTGCCGGGGGACAAATGAACACCGGGGAGCTGTTTTTT
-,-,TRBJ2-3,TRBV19,CASMEGGSTDTQYF,TGTGCCAGTATGGAGGGGGGGAGCACAGATACGCAGTATTTT
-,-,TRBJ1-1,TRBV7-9,CASSRGNTEAFF,TGTGCCAGCAGCCGCGGGAACACTGAAGCTTTCTTT
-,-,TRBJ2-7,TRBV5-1,CASSLGGQRSGEQYF,TGCGCCAGCAGCTTAGGAGGACAGAGATCAGGCGAGCAGTACTTC
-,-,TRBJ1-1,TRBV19,CASSLSGRGTEAFF,TGTGCCAGTAGTTTGTCAGGGCGTGGCACTGAAGCTTTCTTT
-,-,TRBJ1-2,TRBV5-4,CASSFQTGNYGYTF,TGTGCCAGCAGCTTCCAAACAGGGAACTATGGCTACACCTTC
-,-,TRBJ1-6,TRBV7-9,CASSGQNNSPLHF,TGTGCCAGCAGCGGACAGAATAATTCACCCCTCCACTTT
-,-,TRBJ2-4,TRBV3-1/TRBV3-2,CASSQHQTVLAKNIQYF,TGTGCCAGCAGCCAACATCAAACTGTGCTAGCCAAAAACATTCAGTACTTC
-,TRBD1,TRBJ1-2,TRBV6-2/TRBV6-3,CASSGTGDGHGYTF,TGTGCCAGCAGTGGAACAGGGGATGGGCATGGCTACACCTTC
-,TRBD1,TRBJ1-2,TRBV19,CASSIGQGEVYGYTF,TGTGCCAGTAGTATCGGGCAGGGGGAAGTTTATGGCTACACCTTC